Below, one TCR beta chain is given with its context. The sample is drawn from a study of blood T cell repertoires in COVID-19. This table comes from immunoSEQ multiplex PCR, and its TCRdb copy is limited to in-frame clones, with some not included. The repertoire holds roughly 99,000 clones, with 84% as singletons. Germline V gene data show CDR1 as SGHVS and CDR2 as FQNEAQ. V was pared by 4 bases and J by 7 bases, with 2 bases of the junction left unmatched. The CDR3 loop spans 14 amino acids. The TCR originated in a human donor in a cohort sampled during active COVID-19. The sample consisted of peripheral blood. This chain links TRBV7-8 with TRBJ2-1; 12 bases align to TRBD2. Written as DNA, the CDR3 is TGTGCCAGCAGCTCCGGGACTAGCGGGAATGAGCAGTTCTTC. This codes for CASSSGTSGNEQFF.